This T cell receptor beta chain was observed in a study of T cells after yellow fever vaccination. General study results and limits: Post-booster repertoires contained most primary-vaccination clones again (96% CD4, around 89% CD8).

From the 5' RACE reads, TCRdb called clonotypes with MiXCR, one entry per CDR3 protein. The sample carries 110,000 or so distinct CDR3 sequences, 7.2% recorded once. Regarding this clonotype: Its cognate antigen is unknown.

The germline V gene encodes CDR1 SGHTA and CDR2 FQGNSA. The length of the CDR3 is 16 residues. V was pared by 5 bases and J by 6 bases, with 9 bases of the junction left unmatched. The chain recombines TRBV7-2 with TRBJ2-3; 12 nucleotides agree with TRBD1. The sequencing here drew on CD4+ T cells sorted from PBMCs, taken more than 40 days after the first yellow fever vaccination. This clonotype was obtained from a man between 18 and 29 years old who received the YFV17D yellow fever vaccine. CDR3 in amino acids: CASSPGTGGFGDTQYF. CDR3 in DNA: TGTGCCAGCAGCCCCGGGACAGGGGGCTTCGGGGATACGCAGTATTTT. The full variable domain, its missing parts supplied by reference TRBV7-2 and TRBJ2-3, is GAGVSQSPSNKVTEKGKDVELRCDPISGHTALYWYRQSLGQGLEFLIYFQGNSAPDKSGLPSDRFSAERTGGSVSTLTIQRTQQEDSAVYLCASSPGTGGFGDTQYFGPGTRLTVL.